Listed here are 20 T cell receptor beta chains from one sample, sequenced in a study of shared clonotypes between healthy human individuals. Sequencing was performed with immunoSEQ multiplex PCR; in TCRdb, only in-frame clones are kept and a portion is missing. The table lists roughly 2.2 million clones, 85% to 95% of them singletons, with 0.39% in the top ten. Sequenced material: naive CD4+ T cells from PBMCs. The subset: CD45RA+ positively selected. Receptors originate from a man aged 18 to 30 in good health. Some clones in this sample may be carry-over from other donors' samples.

V usage is TRBV19 and J usage is TRBJ1-1; the match to TRBD1 covers 8 bases. The J segment lost 4 bases and the V segment lost 8 bases, leaving 3 bases of the junction unmatched. In germline, CDR1 is LNHDA, CDR2 SQIVND (reference sequence). The CDR3 spans 12 residues. Here the CDR3 DNA reads TGTGCCAGTGGTGGACAGGGCACTGAAGCTTTCTTT. It codes for CASGGQGTEAFF.

This clone was seen only a few times. DNA of the CDR3: TGTGCCAGCAGCTTCGGCCTTCGAACCATGAACACTGAAGCTTTCTTT. Protein sequence: CASSFGLRTMNTEAFF. V gene TRBV7-9 combines with J gene TRBJ1-1; no reliable D call. The ends were cut back, 3 bases at V and 0 bases at J, with 14 bases in the middle. Germline CDR1 and CDR2: SEHNR and FQNEAQ (reference sequence). The CDR3 has 16 amino acids.

The chain couples TRBV28 to TRBJ1-2; 7 nucleotides line up with TRBD1. The CDR3 contains 14 residues. Losses at the gene ends were 5 bases for V and 7 bases for J; bases not matched to a gene: 10. Per germline, CDR1 MDHEN and CDR2 SYDVKM. The CDR3 DNA is TGTGCCAGCAGTGAAAACACAGGGGAGGGTGGCTACACCTTC. This codes for CASSENTGEGGYTF.

The chain joins TRBV29-1 to TRBJ2-7; D not resolved. Germline V gene sequence: CDR1 SQVTM, CDR2 ANQGSEA. Trimming stripped 6 bases from V and 5 bases from J, with 8 bases between. This CDR3 is 10 amino acids long. The CDR3 DNA reads as TGCAGCGTAGGACGCCACGAGCAGTACTTC. Translating gives CSVGRHEQYF.

V and J are TRBV28 and TRBJ1-2; no firm D call. CDR3 length equals 15 residues. Between the trimmed V and J ends, which lost 5 bases and 1 base, there was a span of 14 bases. CDR1 is MDHEN and CDR2 is SYDVKM in the germline V gene. Written as DNA, the CDR3 is TGTGCCAGCAGTCCCCCCGGCCGCGGTAACTATGGCTACACCTTC. Translating gives CASSPPGRGNYGYTF.

This clone was recorded once. This chain links TRBV18 with TRBJ1-5; no definite D call. This CDR3 has 14 amino acids. V lost 3 bases, J lost 5 bases, and 11 bases lay in between. The V gene's germline CDR1 is KGHSH and CDR2 LQKENI. CDR3 region: CASSPIKGDQPQHF. The CDR3, as DNA: TGTGCCAGCTCACCGATCAAGGGCGATCAGCCCCAGCATTTT.

Remarks on this clone: The sample carries other DNA sequences with the same CDR3. The chain employs TRBV11-3 and TRBJ2-1; 8 bases agree with TRBD1. There are 15 residues in the CDR3. Per germline, CDR1 SGHNT and CDR2 YENEEA. Trimming removed 5 bases from V and 3 bases from J; junction bases left unmatched: 6. CDR3 residues: CASSPGQGSYNEQFF. CDR3 sequence (DNA): TGTGCCAGCAGCCCTGGACAGGGCAGCTACAATGAGCAGTTCTTC.

The genes are TRBV5-4 and TRBJ1-2; perhaps TRBD1 as D (5 bases). Trimming shortened V by 4 bases and J by 4 bases, and 11 bases separated the two germline ends. The CDR3 consists of 13 residues. CDR1 is SGHNT and CDR2 is YYREEE in the germline V gene (reference sequence). In DNA form, the CDR3 reads TGTGCCAGCAGCGGGGACGGTATCTATGGCTACACCTTC. Protein: CASSGDGIYGYTF.

A remark on this clone: Other nucleotide sequences in the sample specify the same CDR3. The chain is built from TRBV7-3 and TRBJ2-2; 9 bases are shared with TRBD1. Trimming at V came to 4 bases and at J to 3 bases, leaving 0 bases not matched to a gene. In germline, CDR1 is SGHTA, CDR2 FQGTGA. The CDR3 runs to 14 residues. CDR3 DNA sequence: TGTGCCAGCAGCTGGGACAGGGACACCGGGGAGCTGTTTTTT. Its translation is CASSWDRDTGELFF.

The rearrangement links TRBV5-4 to TRBJ2-5; TRBD2 matches 8 bases. CDR3 length equals 14 residues. Germline V gives CDR1 SGHNT, CDR2 YYREEE (reference sequence). After removal of 2 bases from V and 2 bases from J, the junction contained 2 bases not matched to a gene. DNA of the CDR3: TGTGCCAGCAGCTTTAGCGGGGCACAAGAGACCCAGTACTTC. Its translation is CASSFSGAQETQYF.

V gene TRBV7-9 combines with J gene TRBJ1-3, with D uncertain. The CDR3 covers 19 residues. Germline CDR1 is SEHNR and CDR2 is FQNEAQ (reference sequence). Trimming left V 0 bases short and J 4 bases short, with 22 bases between. CDR3 residues: CASSLAHPWPTPSGNTIYF. The CDR3 nucleotides read TGTGCCAGCAGCTTAGCCCACCCGTGGCCTACCCCCTCGGGAAACACCATATATTTT.

This chain joins TRBV7-2 and TRBJ1-5, with D possibly matching TRBD1 (5 bases). CDR3 length: 15 amino acids. The V end lost 5 bases, the J end lost 0 bases, and 11 bases lay between the germline ends. Per the germline V gene, CDR1 is SGHTA and CDR2 is FQGNSA. In DNA form, the CDR3 reads TGTGCCAGCAGCCTCGGACACCATAGCAATCAGCCCCAGCATTTT. This sequence encodes CASSLGHHSNQPQHF.

J is TRBJ2-4 and V is TRBV7-3; TRBD1 is a possible D gene (5 bases). Germline lookup yields CDR1 SGHTA and CDR2 FQGTGA. The CDR3 is 16 residues long. V was clipped by 10 bases and J by 1 base, with 20 bases between them. CDR3 DNA sequence: TGTGCCACCAATACCGACAGAGATCCTGCCAAAAACATTCAGTACTTC. Translated: CATNTDRDPAKNIQYF.

The V gene is TRBV10-3, the J gene TRBJ2-1; TRBD2 is a possible D gene (6 bases). This CDR3 contains 16 residues. Trimming removed 0 bases from V and 9 bases from J, with 18 bases in between. Per germline, CDR1 ENHRY and CDR2 SYGVKD. CDR3 sequence: CAISESGQLATGEQFF. As DNA, the CDR3 is TGTGCCATCAGTGAGTCGGGGCAGCTAGCGACCGGTGAGCAGTTCTTC.

This chain links TRBV4-1 with TRBJ2-1; D unclear. CDR3 size: 12 residues. Germline lookup yields CDR1 MGHRA and CDR2 YSYEKL. V was trimmed by 0 bases and J by 3 bases, leaving 0 bases between them. This CDR3 reads CASSQDYNEQFF. The CDR3 region has the DNA TGCGCCAGCAGCCAAGACTACAATGAGCAGTTCTTC.

The chain links TRBV12-1 to TRBJ1-2; no DNA check was done on the table's D call, TRBD1. TRBV12-1 is classified as a pseudogene. The CDR3 is made up of 13 amino acids. The CDR3 sequence is CASRGRGFSGYTF. CDR3 nucleotide sequence: TGTGCCAGCAGGGGCAGGGGTTTCTCTGGCTACACCTTC.

The chain has TRBV1 and TRBJ1-1; the D call in the table, TRBD1, was not verified against the DNA. TRBV1 is a pseudogene segment. The CDR3 has 17 amino acids. The CDR3 here is CTSSPERDRETNTEAFF. For the CDR3, the DNA is TGCACCAGCAGCCCTGAGAGGGACAGGGAGACGAACACTGAAGCTTTCTTT.

This clone was detected only once. The CDR3 is CASSSVSGRAGYNEQFF. The CDR3 DNA reads as TGTGCCAGCAGCTCCGTTAGCGGGAGGGCCGGGTACAATGAGCAGTTCTTC. The J gene is TRBJ2-1, the V gene TRBV7-2; 11 nucleotides agree with TRBD2. The V and J ends lost 4 bases and 4 bases, in that order; junction bases with no gene match: 9. The CDR3 loop spans 17 amino acids. Germline V gene sequence: CDR1 SGHTA, CDR2 FQGNSA.

V gene TRBV4-2 combines with J gene TRBJ1-2; 10 bases are shared with TRBD1. The junction had 12 bases not matched to a gene; V was cut back by 0 bases and J by 5 bases. CDR1 is LGHNA, CDR2 YNFKEQ, per germline. The CDR3 extends over 18 amino acids. CDR3 coding DNA: TGTGCCAGCAGCCAAGATTCTTTTCCGGGACAGGGGATATATGGCTACACCTTC. This gives the protein CASSQDSFPGQGIYGYTF.

V and J are TRBV7-9 and TRBJ2-7; 7 bases fit TRBD1. Looked up from germline, CDR1 is SEHNR and CDR2 is FQNEAQ (reference sequence). V was clipped by 1 base and J by 7 bases; unmatched bases: 7. The CDR3 extends over 14 amino acids. CDR3 in amino acids: CASSLGDSRREQYF. The CDR3 DNA is TGTGCCAGCAGCTTAGGGGACAGCCGTAGGGAGCAGTACTTC.